The rows below give T cell receptor beta chains drawn from one sample of a study of blood T cells in healthy people across ages. TCRdb reprocessed the 5' RACE reads with MiXCR, giving one entry per CDR3 protein. The table lists about 810,000 distinct CDR3 sequences, around 34% of them singletons, with roughly 13% in the top ten. The sample comprised blood. The receptor set was obtained from a man aged 18 to 29 in good health. The CDR3 runs from the conserved cysteine through the conserved F or W. Each record gives: CDR3 DNA, CDR3 protein, V gene, D gene, clone size, J gene. D genes are given only for firm matches. Not all rows give a size; the values are once, few, many and, for expanded clones, a class.

TGCAGTGCCCAACTTGGGCCTCTCAATCAGCCCCAGCATTTT | CSAQLGPLNQPQHF | TRBV20-1 | NA | many | TRBJ1-5
TGTGCCAGCAGCCAAGGTAGGGGGCCCACTGAAGCTTTCTTT | CASSQGRGPTEAFF | TRBV3-1 | TRBD1 | NA | TRBJ1-1
TGTGCCAGCAGCCTACCCGGACAGGGGGCGTCTAATGAAAAACTGTTTTTT | CASSLPGQGASNEKLFF | TRBV7-2 | TRBD1 | many | TRBJ1-4
TGTGCCAGCAGCCCCGACAGCCTGCATGAGCAGTTCTTC | CASSPDSLHEQFF | TRBV7-2 | NA | few | TRBJ2-1
TGTGCCAGCAGCTTAGGCCGCGGGACAGACTACTATAGCAATCAGCCCCAGCATTTT | CASSLGRGTDYYSNQPQHF | TRBV7-2 | TRBD1 | few | TRBJ1-5
TGTGCCATCAGTGAGACAGCAGTAGAGCAGTTCTTC | CAISETAVEQFF | TRBV10-3 | NA | NA | TRBJ2-1
TGTGCCAGCAGCAAAAGAAGATGGACAGCGGTTTACGAGCAGTACTTC | CASSKRRWTAVYEQYF | TRBV21-1 | NA | few | TRBJ2-7
TGTGCCAGCAGCTTAGAGGGGGAGCCCTATGGCTACACCTTC | CASSLEGEPYGYTF | TRBV7-8 | NA | few | TRBJ1-2
TGTGCCAGCACAAAGGGGACTAGCGGGTCCCGCACAGATACGCAGTATTTT | CASTKGTSGSRTDTQYF | TRBV12-3/TRBV12-4 | TRBD2 | many | TRBJ2-3
TGCAGTGCTAGGCTCGGGACAGGTCGTGAAAAACTGTTTTTT | CSARLGTGREKLFF | TRBV20-1 | TRBD1 | few | TRBJ1-4
TGTGCCAGCAGCCGCCCCTCCCTTGGGTCCCGGATCGGCAACACCATATATTTT | CASSRPSLGSRIGNTIYF | TRBV14 | NA | once | TRBJ1-3
TGCAGTGCCCACCGGGGCCCCTACAATGAGCAGTTCTTC | CSAHRGPYNEQFF | TRBV20-1 | NA | NA | TRBJ2-1
TGTGCCAGCAGCTTAACGTATAGGAAAGGAGAGACCCAGTACTTC | CASSLTYRKGETQYF | TRBV7-3 | NA | NA | TRBJ2-5
TGTGCCAGCAGTGAGCGCTCGGAGCCCCAGCATTTT | CASSERSEPQHF | TRBV2 | NA | few | TRBJ1-5
TGTGCCAGCAGTTACTTGGGCAGGGGGACTGAAGCTTTCTTT | CASSYLGRGTEAFF | TRBV6-5 | TRBD1 | few | TRBJ1-1
TGCAGTGCTAGTGTGGGCAATACGCAGTATTTT | CSASVGNTQYF | TRBV20-1 | NA | few | TRBJ2-3
TGCGCCAGCAGCCGAGACTACGGAGAGACCCAGTACTTC | CASSRDYGETQYF | TRBV4-3 | NA | few | TRBJ2-5
TGTGCCATTGCGACTAGCGGCGACAATGAGCAGTTCTTC | CAIATSGDNEQFF | TRBV7-9 | TRBD2 | NA | TRBJ2-1
TGTGCCAGCAGCCAAGATCCGGGGACTAGCGGGGATACGCAGTATTTT | CASSQDPGTSGDTQYF | TRBV3-1 | TRBD2 | few | TRBJ2-3
TGTGCCAGCAGGGGAAAGACAGACAATGAGCAGTTCTTC | CASRGKTDNEQFF | TRBV6-5 | NA | NA | TRBJ2-1
TGTGCCAGCAGTTACTCGACCTGGGGGACCCAGTACTTC | CASSYSTWGTQYF | TRBV6-6 | NA | NA | TRBJ2-5
TGCGCCAGCAGCTCGGGACTAGCGGAAGACAATGAGCAGTTCTTC | CASSSGLAEDNEQFF | TRBV5-1 | TRBD2 | NA | TRBJ2-1
TGTGCCAGCATATCTGACACCACCCAGGCGGCTTTCTTT | CASISDTTQAAFF | TRBV7-9 | NA | few | TRBJ1-1
TGCAGCGCCCTCTGGGGTGCGAAGACCCAGTACTTC | CSALWGAKTQYF | TRBV29-1 | NA | NA | TRBJ2-5
TGTGCCAGCTCACCCAGTTCTGGGAACGAGCAGTACTTC | CASSPSSGNEQYF | TRBV18 | NA | few | TRBJ2-7
TGCAGTGCTAGGACCTTAGACATAGCGAACTATGGCTACACCTTC | CSARTLDIANYGYTF | TRBV20-1 | NA | NA | TRBJ1-2
TGTGCCAGCAGTCCAAGTGGGCGCAATGAGCAGTTCTTC | CASSPSGRNEQFF | TRBV27 | NA | few | TRBJ2-1
TGTGCCAGCAGCTTAGGAGTGCAGGGGATTAACTATGGCTACACCTTC | CASSLGVQGINYGYTF | TRBV7-9 | NA | NA | TRBJ1-2
TGTGCCAGCAGCTCGCCGAGTGCGGCCAGGGGTGAGACCCAGTACTTC | CASSSPSAARGETQYF | TRBV7-2 | NA | NA | TRBJ2-5
TGTGCCAGCCGCAGAGCGGCCTTAGACCGGTACAATGAGCAGTTCTTC | CASRRAALDRYNEQFF | TRBV6-2/TRBV6-3 | NA | few | TRBJ2-1
TGTGCCAGCAGCCAAGTAAGGGGTAGTCATGGCTACACCTTC | CASSQVRGSHGYTF | TRBV14 | NA | NA | TRBJ1-2
TGTGCCAGCAGTTTTCAGGGAGGGGGCACTGAAGCTTTCTTT | CASSFQGGGTEAFF | TRBV12-3/TRBV12-4 | NA | few | TRBJ1-1
TGTGCCAGCAGTGAACATCAACTGGGGACTGAAGCTTTCTTT | CASSEHQLGTEAFF | TRBV2 | NA | NA | TRBJ1-1
TGTGCCATCCGGGACGTGGGGGGGACAGCATATACGCAGTATTTT | CAIRDVGGTAYTQYF | TRBV10-3 | NA | NA | TRBJ2-3
TGTGCCAGCAGGGGGTCAGCAGATACGCAGTATTTT | CASRGSADTQYF | TRBV12-3/TRBV12-4 | NA | NA | TRBJ2-3
TGTGCCAGCAACCCACGGGGCGCTGGAAGCTACACCTTC | CASNPRGAGSYTF | TRBV7-9 | NA | few | TRBJ1-2
TGCAGCGTTGAACCACCCGGGACAGGGGGCACAGATACGCAGTATTTT | CSVEPPGTGGTDTQYF | TRBV29-1 | TRBD1 | NA | TRBJ2-3
TGTGCCAGCAGCACTTACAGGGGGCGATTATACGAGCAGTACTTC | CASSTYRGRLYEQYF | TRBV11-2 | TRBD1 | NA | TRBJ2-7
TGTGCCAGCAGCTTAGGGGGTGTACAGTCAGATACGCAGTATTTT | CASSLGGVQSDTQYF | TRBV7-2 | NA | NA | TRBJ2-3
TGTGCCAGCAGTTTAACGTTTTTTGCAACTAATGAAAAACTGTTTTTT | CASSLTFFATNEKLFF | TRBV12-3/TRBV12-4 | NA | NA | TRBJ1-4
TGTGCCAGCAGGTACCCTAGCGGTCCCAAGGGTGAGCAGTTCTTC | CASRYPSGPKGEQFF | TRBV11-2 | TRBD2 | few | TRBJ2-1
TGCGCCAGCAGCCAAGGAGGCCTGACAGGGGGCACGACCTACGAGCAGTACTTC | CASSQGGLTGGTTYEQYF | TRBV4-3 | TRBD1 | NA | TRBJ2-7
TGTGCCAGCAGTTCGACCCCGACAGGGGGCGCGTACGAGCAGTACTTC | CASSSTPTGGAYEQYF | TRBV27 | TRBD1 | many | TRBJ2-7
TGTGCCAGCAGCCAAATGGTAACTGGAGGATATGGCTACACCTTC | CASSQMVTGGYGYTF | TRBV3-1 | NA | NA | TRBJ1-2
TGCAGTGCTAGAGATCGGTATTCTAGCGGGGATGCTTCCCAAGAGACCCAGTACTTC | CSARDRYSSGDASQETQYF | TRBV20-1 | TRBD2 | few | TRBJ2-5
TGTGCCAGCAAACGGGGGGAGATAGATACGCAGTATTTT | CASKRGEIDTQYF | TRBV6-5 | TRBD2 | few | TRBJ2-3
TGTGCCAGCAGCGATCAAGCGGGACAGCCCTCCTACAATGAGCAGTTCTTC | CASSDQAGQPSYNEQFF | TRBV9 | NA | NA | TRBJ2-1
TGTGCCAGCAGAGGGACTAGCGGGGCCTACGAGCAGTACTTC | CASRGTSGAYEQYF | TRBV12-3/TRBV12-4 | TRBD2 | many | TRBJ2-7
TGCAGTGCTAGATCACTTGGACAGGGACGACCCGACTACGACTACACCTTC | CSARSLGQGRPDYDYTF | TRBV20-1 | TRBD1 | NA | TRBJ1-2
TGTGCCAGCAGTCAGGGTACAGAGACCCAGTACTTC | CASSQGTETQYF | TRBV12-3/TRBV12-4 | NA | NA | TRBJ2-5